This T cell receptor (beta chain) stems from a study of CD8+ T cells in alopecia areata. This CDR3 is 15 amino acids long. Germline V lookup: CDR1 SGDLS, CDR2 YYNGEE. Trimming took off 0 bases at V and 5 bases at J, with 14 bases between the two ends. The sample's treatment: oral pan-JAK inhibitor, 5-10 mg twice daily. The authors extracted RNA and reverse transcribed it into cDNA as the sequencing template. The assay was immunoSEQ multiplex PCR, and TCRdb's table has in-frame clones only and misses some. The sample lists roughly 250,000 clones; roughly 63% were seen once. The TCR was taken from a human donor with alopecia areata. The V and J genes are TRBV9 and TRBJ1-1; no definite D call. The sequenced sample was CD4+ T cells sorted from blood, obtained around week 53, from a patient treated with tofacitinib. This chain's CDR3 is CASSVGGRGGTEAFF. The CDR3 DNA sequence: TGTGCCAGCAGCGTAGGAGGGCGCGGCGGGACTGAAGCTTTCTTT.